This T cell receptor beta chain was identified in a study of graft-versus-host responses after intestinal transplantation. Method: immunoSEQ multiplex PCR; TCRdb's copy keeps in-frame clones and lacks some. The profile covers about 17,000 clones, with approximately 80% appearing a single time and roughly 20% taken by the ten largest. Study findings and constraints: Allografts carried high graft-versus-host to host-versus-graft clonal ratios in patients having graft-donor T cell macrochimerism.

Graft specimens yielded both intraepithelial and lamina propria lymphocytes. As regards this clone: Its cognate antigen is unknown.

The CDR3 sequence is 19 residues long. V shed 2 bases and J 1 base; nucleotides not matched to a gene: 7. Germline-derived CDR1 and CDR2 are SGHTA and FQGTGA. The TCR sequence derives from a human patient who received an intestinal transplant, so some T cells may come from the graft donor. The input for sequencing was ileum tissue, taken 104 days after intestinal transplant. The chain joins TRBV7-3 to TRBJ2-1, with 14 bases that match TRBD2. CDR3 loop: CASSLEGTSGSISYNEQFF. DNA of the CDR3: TGTGCCAGCAGCTTAGAGGGGACTAGCGGGAGTATATCCTACAATGAGCAGTTCTTC.